The 5 T cell receptor beta chains given below trace back to one sample, sequenced in a study of cytomegalovirus exposure and HLA in healthy donors. The protocol was immunoSEQ multiplex PCR, while the TCRdb copy is restricted to in-frame clones and leaves out a portion. Of about 120,000 clones in the sample, 90% to 97% are singletons; the top ten hold less than 2%. Sample: PBMCs. These receptors originate from a man aged 18 to 30 in good health and CMV-seronegative.

This chain joins TRBV6-1 and TRBJ1-4, with TRBD1 matching over 7 bases. V was pared by 7 bases and J by 3 bases, with 8 bases of the junction left unmatched. The CDR3 loop spans 15 amino acids. CDR1 and CDR2 (germline): MNHNS, SASEGT. The CDR3 bases are TGTGCCAGCACCGACAGGGATTGGGCTAATGAAAAACTGTTTTTT. Its translation is CASTDRDWANEKLFF.

The chain carries TRBV2 and TRBJ1-2; 7 bases are shared with TRBD1. V gave up 6 bases and J gave up 1 base; unmatched junction bases: 8. This CDR3 has 15 amino acids. Germline CDR1 and CDR2: SNHLY and FYNNEI. CDR3 protein: CASRRGQGNNYGYTF. CDR3 coding DNA: TGTGCCAGCAGAAGGGGGCAGGGAAATAACTATGGCTACACCTTC.

The chain carries TRBV29-1 and TRBJ2-1; TRBD1 aligns across 11 bases. Germline CDR1 SQVTM, CDR2 ANQGSEA. This CDR3 is built from 18 residues. Trimming removed 5 bases from V and 0 bases from J; junction bases left unmatched: 12. The CDR3 sequence: CSVLTGTGGAYSYNEQFF. Here the CDR3 DNA reads TGCAGCGTTCTGACCGGGACAGGGGGTGCTTACTCCTACAATGAGCAGTTCTTC.

The rearrangement joins TRBV11-2 to TRBJ2-7; 9 bases fit TRBD2. The V segment lost 3 bases and the J segment 7 bases; nucleotides outside the gene matches: 7. This CDR3 comprises 14 residues. Germline V gene data show CDR1 as SGHAT and CDR2 as FQNNGV. The CDR3 DNA is TGTGCCAGCAGCTTCGTGGGCGGGAGGGGAGAGCAGTACTTC. It translates to CASSFVGGRGEQYF.

This chain links TRBV9 with TRBJ1-2; D perhaps matches TRBD1 (6 bases). Germline V gene data show CDR1 as SGDLS and CDR2 as YYNGEE. This CDR3 is built from 13 residues. Deletions cut 4 bases from V and 4 bases from J, with 11 bases between. The CDR3, as DNA: TGTGCCAGCAGCCTGGACAGAAGCTATGGCTACACCTTC. This gives the protein CASSLDRSYGYTF.